This TCR beta chain was observed in a study of shared clonotypes between healthy human individuals. This clone was recorded only once. The table came from immunoSEQ multiplex PCR; TCRdb's copy has only in-frame clones and leaves some out. The repertoire has about 2.3 million clones, 85% to 95% of them found once; the top ten carry 0.35% to 0.5%. Trimming shortened V by 1 base and J by 2 bases, and 14 bases separated the two germline ends. In germline, CDR1 is SGHAT, CDR2 FQNNGV. The CDR3 is 16 residues long. The source of this sequence is a young man in good health. Some clones in this sample may be carry-over from other donors' samples. The chain couples TRBV11-2 to TRBJ1-1, with unresolved D. Specimen: naive CD4+ T cells from PBMCs. The subset denotes: CD45RA+ positively selected. The CDR3 nucleotides are TGTGCCAGCAGCTTAGTACCCAGTACCATTAACACTGAAGCTTTCTTT. Translation gives CASSLVPSTINTEAFF.